These 25 T cell receptor beta chains originate from one sample sequenced in a study of response to subunit inactivated influenza vaccine. TCRdb ran MiXCR on the RT-PCR reads and lists one entry per CDR3 protein. The sample shows hundreds of thousands of distinct CDR3 sequences, approximately 13% of them seen only once. The source material was PBMCs from blood, sampled roughly 48 days after vaccination. The receptors come from a man aged 50-59 years who received an inactivated influenza vaccine.

This clonotype has ten or more counts. This chain joins TRBV7-9 and TRBJ2-1; the D gene is possibly TRBD2 (6 bases). The germline V gene has CDR1 SEHNR and CDR2 FQNEAQ (reference sequence). With 5 bases removed from V and 7 bases from J, the gap between germline ends came to 9 bases. CDR3 length: 12 residues. CDR3 nucleotides: TGTGCCAGCAGCCCGACTAGTAATGAGCAGTTCTTC. This gives the protein CASSPTSNEQFF. Full variable domain (remainder filled in from reference TRBV7-9 and TRBJ2-1): DTGVSQNPRHKITKRGQNVTFRCDPISEHNRLYWYRQTLGQGPEFLTYFQNEAQLEKSRLLSDRFSAERPKGSFSTLEIQRTEQGDSAMYLCASSPTSNEQFFGPGTRLTVL.

This clonotype came up a few times. The V and J genes are TRBV10-3 and TRBJ1-2; 11 bases match TRBD1. Looked up from germline, CDR1 is ENHRY and CDR2 is SYGVKD. V trimming: 4 bases; J trimming: 2 bases; junction bases outside the gene matches: 0. CDR3 size: 14 residues. CDR3: CAISGTGGNYGYTF. The CDR3 DNA reads TGTGCCATCAGTGGGACAGGGGGCAACTATGGCTACACCTTC.

V gene TRBV5-1 combines with J gene TRBJ2-3; possibly TRBD2 for D (5 bases). CDR3 length equals 15 residues. The V end was cut by 2 bases, the J end by 1 base, with 11 bases between. Germline-derived CDR1 and CDR2 are SGHRS and YFSETQ. This CDR3 reads CASSFTGFGTDTQYF. The CDR3 DNA reads TGCGCCAGCAGCTTCACGGGATTTGGCACAGATACGCAGTATTTT.

This clonotype has only a few counts. The chain carries TRBV11-3 and TRBJ2-3; unclear D gene. CDR1 is SGHNT and CDR2 is YENEEA in the germline V gene. The V end lost 7 bases, the J end lost 1 base, and 15 bases lay between the germline ends. CDR3 length: 15 amino acids. The CDR3, as DNA: TGTGCCAGCAAGACGTCCGCAGACCGCACAGATACGCAGTATTTT. This sequence encodes CASKTSADRTDTQYF.

The chain links TRBV3-1 to TRBJ2-7; 11 nucleotides line up with TRBD2. The trim removed 1 base at V and 5 bases at J, leaving 7 bases unmatched. The CDR3 is 16 residues long. The germline CDR1 and CDR2 sequences are LGHDT and YNNKEL (reference sequence). CDR3 coding DNA: TGTGCCAGCAGCCAAGCTACGGGACTAGCGGCAAACGAGCAGTACTTC. It translates to CASSQATGLAANEQYF.

This clonotype has a handful of counts. The chain is built from TRBV5-1 and TRBJ2-1, with a possible D match to TRBD1 (5 bases). V was trimmed by 0 bases and J by 9 bases, leaving 16 bases between them. The CDR3 is made up of 15 amino acids. CDR1 is SGHRS and CDR2 is YFSETQ in the germline V gene. CDR3 sequence: CASSLDSPVRGEQFF. The CDR3 DNA is TGCGCCAGCAGCTTGGACAGCCCCGTAAGGGGTGAGCAGTTCTTC.

This clonotype has a handful of counts. This rearrangement joins TRBV7-6 to TRBJ2-2; D is tentatively TRBD1 or TRBD2 (5 bases each). CDR3 length: 13 amino acids. Germline V gene data show CDR1 as SGHVS and CDR2 as FNYEAQ. V was trimmed by 5 bases and J by 7 bases, leaving 11 bases between them. Written as DNA, the CDR3 is TGTGCCAGCAGCATCGGGACGAACGGGGAGCTGTTTTTT. Translated: CASSIGTNGELFF.

The chain links TRBV5-1 to TRBJ2-3; D might be TRBD1 or TRBD2, each matching 5 bases. The V gene lost 5 bases and the J gene lost 4 bases, with 17 bases spanning the gap. Looked up from germline, CDR1 is SGHRS and CDR2 is YFSETQ. The CDR3 runs 15 residues. The CDR3 nucleotides read TGCGCCAGCAGTTTCGGGGCTTATTCCGCAGATACGCAGTATTTT. Translated, it gives CASSFGAYSADTQYF.

This chain joins TRBV4-1 and TRBJ2-7, with unresolved D. The CDR3 runs 13 residues. Trimming shortened V by 4 bases and J by 6 bases, and 13 bases separated the two germline ends. Germline V gene lookup returns CDR1 MGHRA and CDR2 YSYEKL. CDR3 residues: CASSPFLLGEQYF. The CDR3 DNA reads TGCGCCAGCAGCCCCTTCCTCCTGGGCGAGCAGTACTTC.

The J gene is TRBJ2-1, the V gene TRBV19; TRBD2 aligns across 9 bases. The J segment lost 9 bases and the V segment lost 1 base, leaving 7 bases of the junction unmatched. Germline values: CDR1 LNHDA, CDR2 SQIVND (reference sequence). CDR3 length equals 15 residues. CDR3 amino acids: CASSIVAGENGEQFF. The DNA for the CDR3 is TGTGCCAGTAGTATAGTAGCGGGAGAGAATGGTGAGCAGTTCTTC. Supplemented by reference TRBV19 and TRBJ2-1, the full variable domain reads DGGITQSPKYLFRKEGQNVTLSCEQNLNHDAMYWYRQDPGQGLRLIYYSQIVNDFQKGDIAEGYSVSREKKESFPLTVTSAQKNPTAFYLCASSIVAGENGEQFFGPGTRLTVL.

This clonotype was detected only a few times. J is TRBJ1-1 and V is TRBV7-6; 9 bases agree with TRBD1. The CDR3 has 16 amino acids. Germline V lookup: CDR1 SGHVS, CDR2 FNYEAQ. V lost 4 bases, J lost 1 base, and 7 bases stayed unmatched. CDR3 sequence: CASSSTTGGRNTEAFF. The CDR3 DNA reads TGTGCCAGCAGCTCCACGACAGGGGGGAGGAACACTGAAGCTTTCTTT.

V and J are TRBV7-9 and TRBJ2-2; D is uncertain. Trimming took off 5 bases at V and 6 bases at J, with 7 bases between the two ends. From germline, CDR1 is SEHNR and CDR2 FQNEAQ (reference sequence). The CDR3 has 12 amino acids. The CDR3 DNA sequence: TGTGCCAGCAGCCAAGCGTCCGGGGAGCTGTTTTTT. The encoded protein is CASSQASGELFF.

This clonotype was seen only a few times. The chain links TRBV20-1 to TRBJ1-6; D perhaps matches TRBD1 (5 bases). This CDR3 contains 16 residues. Germline assignment: CDR1 DFQATT and CDR2 SNEGSKA (reference sequence). Deletions cut 6 bases from V and 10 bases from J, with 25 bases between. The DNA of the CDR3 is TGCAGTGCCTCCAGGGATATACGTTCGGGTCGATCACCCCTCCACTTT. Its protein product is CSASRDIRSGRSPLHF.

Only a few counts were recorded for this clonotype. The chain joins TRBV18 to TRBJ2-6; D remains ambiguous. Per germline, CDR1 KGHSH and CDR2 LQKENI. The CDR3 consists of 15 residues. The germline V and J ends were trimmed by 3 bases and 0 bases, with 6 bases remaining between them. The CDR3 nucleotides read TGTGCCAGCTCACCCGACCGCTCTGGGGCCAACGTCCTGACTTTC. The encoded protein is CASSPDRSGANVLTF.

The sample holds a few counts of this clonotype. A read error may produce the germline difference seen at one junction end. V and J are TRBV29-1 and TRBJ2-5, with TRBD2 matching over 7 bases. This CDR3 is built from 11 residues. Looked up from germline, CDR1 is SQVTM and CDR2 is ANQGSEA. In nucleotides, the CDR3 is TGCAGCGTTGACGGAACCGGGGGGAATAACTTC. It translates to CSVDGTGGNNF.

This clonotype was recorded a few times. This rearrangement joins TRBV4-3 to TRBJ2-3; 12 bases map to TRBD2. Trimming removed 0 bases from V and 1 base from J; junction bases left unmatched: 5. Germline V gene sequence: CDR1 LGHNA, CDR2 YSLEER. CDR3 length: 18 amino acids. CDR3 amino acids: CASSQDPTSGGGTDTQYF. In DNA, the CDR3 is TGCGCCAGCAGCCAAGATCCGACTAGCGGGGGCGGCACAGATACGCAGTATTTT.

In this sample, this clonotype turned up a few times. V and J are TRBV5-1 and TRBJ2-3; D remains unclear. The germline V gene encodes CDR1 SGHRS and CDR2 YFSETQ. This CDR3 spans 13 amino acids. Trimming removed 3 bases from V and 6 bases from J, with 11 bases in between. The CDR3 sequence is CASSSDLMDTQYF. The DNA for the CDR3 is TGCGCCAGCAGCTCGGACCTAATGGATACGCAGTATTTT. The full variable domain, in which reference TRBV5-1 and TRBJ2-3 provide the parts outside the CDR3, is KAGVTQTPRYLIKTRGQQVTLSCSPISGHRSVSWYQQTPGQGLQFLFEYFSETQRNKGNFPGRFSGRQFSNSRSEMNVSTLELGDSALYLCASSSDLMDTQYFGPGTRLTVL.

This clonotype has a handful of counts. The V and J genes are TRBV5-1 and TRBJ2-2; D is uncertain. Germline V CDR1 and CDR2: SGHRS, YFSETQ. CDR3 size: 16 residues. V lost 0 bases, J lost 0 bases, and 9 bases lay in between. The CDR3 reads CASSLAFRTNTGELFF. CDR3 DNA sequence: TGCGCCAGCAGCTTGGCGTTCAGGACGAACACCGGGGAGCTGTTTTTT.

Comments on this clonotype: Germline is not matched at one junction end, which may reflect a read error. The chain is built from TRBV7-9 and TRBJ2-1; no clear D. The length of the CDR3 is 11 residues. Germline lookup yields CDR1 SEHNR and CDR2 FQNEAQ (reference sequence). The CDR3 loop reads CDSSSGPPAVF. The CDR3, as DNA: TGTGACAGCAGCTCTGGGCCTCCCGCGGTCTTC.

This clonotype was observed a single time. The chain couples TRBV15 to TRBJ2-3; weak D call: TRBD2 (7 bases). The CDR3 is 12 residues long. CDR1 LNHNV and CDR2 YYDKDF come from the germline V gene (reference sequence). The V and J ends lost 5 bases and 9 bases respectively, with 12 bases between them. The CDR3 reads CATSEGGRTQYF. DNA for the CDR3: TGTGCCACCAGCGAGGGGGGGCGCACGCAGTATTTT.

This chain uses TRBV7-9 with TRBJ1-5; TRBD1 agrees at 12 bases. The length of the CDR3 is 15 residues. The V gene's germline CDR1 is SEHNR and CDR2 FQNEAQ (reference sequence). V dropped 5 bases and J dropped 9; count of bases not matched to a gene: 8. This CDR3 is CASSPGTGGEGPQHF. DNA of the CDR3: TGTGCCAGCAGCCCGGGGACAGGGGGCGAAGGGCCCCAGCATTTT. The whole variable domain, filled in from reference TRBV7-9 and TRBJ1-5, reads DTGVSQNPRHKITKRGQNVTFRCDPISEHNRLYWYRQTLGQGPEFLTYFQNEAQLEKSRLLSDRFSAERPKGSFSTLEIQRTEQGDSAMYLCASSPGTGGEGPQHFGDGTRLSIL.

This chain uses TRBV7-2 with TRBJ1-5; perhaps TRBD1 as D (6 bases). This CDR3 has 14 amino acids. CDR1 is SGHTA, CDR2 FQGNSA, per germline. With 3 bases removed from V and 5 bases from J, the gap between germline ends came to 11 bases. DNA for the CDR3: TGTGCCAGCAGCTTCGGCAGGGGAGATCAGCCCCAGCATTTT. Translation gives CASSFGRGDQPQHF.

This clonotype has more than one count but fewer than ten. The V call is TRBV7-4, the J call TRBJ1-1; D is ambiguous. The length of the CDR3 is 15 residues. Germline CDR1 SGHVT, CDR2 SQSDAQ. V gave up 2 bases and J gave up 1 base, with 11 bases separating them. CDR3 amino acids: CASSLPFSRNTEAFF. The CDR3 bases are TGTGCCAGCAGCTTACCGTTTTCGAGGAACACTGAAGCTTTCTTT.

The V gene is TRBV20-1, the J gene TRBJ2-2, with D hard to call. V was clipped by 4 bases and J by 2 bases, with 8 bases between them. From germline, CDR1 is DFQATT and CDR2 SNEGSKA (reference sequence). There are 13 residues in the CDR3. The CDR3: CSAKKGNTGELFF. CDR3 DNA sequence: TGCAGTGCTAAGAAAGGCAACACCGGGGAGCTGTTTTTT.

This clonotype occurred a few times. The chain has TRBV7-2 and TRBJ2-1, with TRBD2 matching 9 bases. The J segment lost 12 bases and the V segment lost 3 bases, leaving 12 bases of the junction unmatched. This CDR3 comprises 15 residues. Germline V gene sequence: CDR1 SGHTA, CDR2 FQGNSA. CDR3 residues: CASSFLAGPTMGQFF. DNA of the CDR3: TGTGCCAGCAGCTTCCTAGCGGGACCTACAATGGGGCAGTTCTTC.